Following are 8 T cell receptor beta chains from one sample sequenced in a study of blood T cell repertoires in COVID-19. The method was immunoSEQ multiplex PCR; TCRdb's version includes in-frame clones alone and lacks a portion of them. The top ten hold about a fifth of the sample, which has a few hundred thousand clones, under 95% seen once. Specimen: PBMCs or T cells enriched from blood (not recorded which). Receptor source: a woman aged 25 to 45 who had recovered from COVID-19.

This clone has more than one count but fewer than ten. J is TRBJ1-1 and V is TRBV6-1; D gene unclear. This CDR3 region has 14 residues. The V gene lost 2 bases and the J gene lost 2 bases, with 9 bases spanning the gap. Germline V CDR1 and CDR2: MNHNS, SASEGT. The CDR3 coding sequence is TGTGCCAGCAGTGAACTGAGGTCTAACACTGAAGCTTTCTTT. Amino acid sequence: CASSELRSNTEAFF.

In regard to this clone: Distinct nucleotide sequences in the sample also encode this CDR3. The chain carries TRBV19 and TRBJ2-1; 8 bases map to TRBD2. Looked up from germline, CDR1 is LNHDA and CDR2 is SQIVND (reference sequence). The CDR3 consists of 14 residues. The V gene end was trimmed by 5 bases and the J gene end by 4 bases; junction bases not matched to a gene: 4. CDR3 DNA sequence: TGTGCCAGTAGTTCGGGGGGGCCATACAATGAGCAGTTCTTC. Translation: CASSSGGPYNEQFF.

The chain carries TRBV29-1 and TRBJ2-3; 8 nucleotides align to TRBD1. The CDR3 covers 16 residues. CDR1 is SQVTM and CDR2 is ANQGSEA in the germline V gene. The V gene end was trimmed by 0 bases and the J gene end by 0 bases; junction bases not matched to a gene: 5. CDR3 nucleotides: TGCAGCGTTGAAGAGGGGACAGGACGAAGCACAGATACGCAGTATTTT. Its translation is CSVEEGTGRSTDTQYF.

V usage is TRBV7-2 and J usage is TRBJ2-7; 10 bases line up with TRBD2. CDR1 is SGHTA, CDR2 FQGNSA, per germline. The V gene end was trimmed by 1 base and the J gene end by 9 bases; junction bases not matched to a gene: 9. The CDR3 runs 15 residues. The CDR3 DNA reads as TGTGCCAGCAGCTTAGAGAGCGGGAGGGTGGATGGGCAGTACTTC. Amino acids: CASSLESGRVDGQYF.

V usage is TRBV7-2 and J usage is TRBJ1-2, with a possible D match to TRBD1 (5 bases). CDR1 and CDR2 (germline): SGHTA, FQGNSA. The CDR3 has 16 residues. V was clipped by 2 bases and J by 4 bases, with 17 bases between them. In DNA, the CDR3 is TGTGCCAGCAGCTTAATGTCTCCCTTGGGGGGCTATGGCTACACCTTC. Residues: CASSLMSPLGGYGYTF.

The chain couples TRBV6-1 to TRBJ1-5, with 8 bases that match TRBD1. The V and J ends lost 2 bases and 5 bases, in that order; junction bases with no gene match: 5. Per the germline V gene, CDR1 is MNHNS and CDR2 is SASEGT. The CDR3 contains 15 residues. Here the CDR3 DNA reads TGTGCCAGCAGTGAACGGGGACAGGAACATCAGCCCCAGCATTTT. Amino acids: CASSERGQEHQPQHF.

J is TRBJ1-5 and V is TRBV28; 8 nucleotides line up with TRBD1. The CDR3 sequence is 17 residues long. V gave up 3 bases and J gave up 2 bases; unmatched junction bases: 9. Germline V gives CDR1 MDHEN, CDR2 SYDVKM. CDR3 in DNA: TGTGCCAGCAGTTTTAGTGCAGGGGGCGCGGGCAATCAGCCCCAGCATTTT. This translates into CASSFSAGGAGNQPQHF. The full variable domain, rest sourced from reference TRBV28 and TRBJ1-5, is DVKVTQSSRYLVKRTGEKVFLECVQDMDHENMFWYRQDPGLGLRLIYFSYDVKMKEKGDIPEGYSVSREKKERFSLILESASTNQTSMYLCASSFSAGGAGNQPQHFGDGTRLSIL.

The rearrangement links TRBV10-3 to TRBJ2-3; TRBD2 agrees at 9 bases. Germline loops: CDR1 ENHRY, CDR2 SYGVKD. This CDR3 region has 18 residues. The CDR3 loop reads CATVRGGWGKGSTDTQYF. The CDR3 nucleotides are TGTGCAACAGTGCGGGGGGGTTGGGGTAAAGGGAGCACAGATACGCAGTATTTT.